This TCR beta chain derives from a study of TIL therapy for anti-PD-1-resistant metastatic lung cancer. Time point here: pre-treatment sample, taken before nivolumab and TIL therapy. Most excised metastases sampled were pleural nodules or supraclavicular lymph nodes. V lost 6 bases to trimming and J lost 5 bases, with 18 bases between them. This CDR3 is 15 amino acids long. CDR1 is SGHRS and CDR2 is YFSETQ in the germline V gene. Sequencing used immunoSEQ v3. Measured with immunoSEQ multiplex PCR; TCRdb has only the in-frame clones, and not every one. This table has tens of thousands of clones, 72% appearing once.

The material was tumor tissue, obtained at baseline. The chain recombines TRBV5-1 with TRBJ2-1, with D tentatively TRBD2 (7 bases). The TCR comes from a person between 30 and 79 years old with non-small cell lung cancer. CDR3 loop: CASIPGGGLNNEQFF. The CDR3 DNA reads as TGCGCCAGCATCCCAGGCGGGGGCCTTAACAATGAGCAGTTCTTC.